This is a list of T cell receptor beta chains from one sample in a study of identical twins. One entry per CDR3 protein results from TCRdb running MiXCR on the 5' RACE reads. The sample contains more than 1.5 million distinct CDR3 sequences, 32% of which appear only once. The sequenced sample consisted of cord blood. Every receptor here comes from a newborn girl in good health. Each CDR3 is given with its conserved first and last residue. The D gene is left open where the match is weak. Rows give clone size only sometimes, using once, few, many, or a class for an expanded clone.

v_gene,abundance,d_gene,j_gene,CDR3nt,CDR3aa
TRBV3-1,NA,NA,TRBJ1-4,TGTGCCAGCAGCCTTTACAGGGCCCTTAATGAAAAACTGTTTTTT,CASSLYRALNEKLFF
TRBV9,NA,TRBD2,TRBJ2-3,TGTGCCAGCAGCGTAGACGGGGGGGCCGGTTTAGATACGCAGTATTTT,CASSVDGGAGLDTQYF
TRBV20-1,NA,NA,TRBJ2-5,TGCAGTGCTAGATCCCCGGGAGAAGAGACCCAGTACTTC,CSARSPGEETQYF
TRBV24-1,NA,TRBD1,TRBJ2-5,TGTGCCACCAGTGATTTAGTGGGACAGCAAGAGACCCAGTACTTC,CATSDLVGQQETQYF
TRBV29-1,NA,TRBD1,TRBJ2-2,TGCAGCGTCCGCAGGGGGCCGAACACCGGGGAGCTGTTTTTT,CSVRRGPNTGELFF
TRBV2,NA,NA,TRBJ1-1,TGTGCCAGCACCGAATGGGGCAATGAAGCTTTCTTT,CASTEWGNEAFF
TRBV4-1,NA,TRBD1,TRBJ2-7,TGCGCCAGCAGCCAAGATTCCGGGACAGTCTACGAGCAGTACTTC,CASSQDSGTVYEQYF
TRBV20-1,few,TRBD1,TRBJ1-4,TGCAGTGCACGACAGGGGGTGCTAGAAAAACTGTTTTTT,CSARQGVLEKLFF
TRBV7-2,NA,NA,TRBJ1-1,TGTGCCAGCACCGAACGATCGGGACTCCACTCAGCTTTCTTT,CASTERSGLHSAFF
TRBV24-1,NA,NA,TRBJ2-5,TGTGCCACCAGTGATTTGCGGGTCAAAGAGACCCAGTACTTC,CATSDLRVKETQYF
TRBV7-2,few,TRBD1,TRBJ2-7,TGTGCCAGCAGCTTAGGGTGGCGGCAGGGGGCGCACGAGCAGTACTTC,CASSLGWRQGAHEQYF
TRBV9,few,NA,TRBJ2-7,TGTGCCAGCAGCGTAGATGTGACCGGATACTACGAGCAGTACTTC,CASSVDVTGYYEQYF
TRBV6-1,NA,NA,TRBJ1-5,TGTGCCAGCAGTGACCCGCATAGCAATCAGCCCCAGCATTTT,CASSDPHSNQPQHF
TRBV6-1,few,TRBD1,TRBJ1-2,TGTGCCAGCAGTCGAGACAGGGCCGGCGGCTACACCTTC,CASSRDRAGGYTF
TRBV12-3/TRBV12-4,NA,TRBD1,TRBJ2-7,TGTGCCAGCAGTTTAGTACACCACTACAGGGGCTCCTCCTACGAGCAGTACTTC,CASSLVHHYRGSSYEQYF
TRBV11-2,NA,NA,TRBJ2-4,TGTGCCAGCAGACTCCTGCAGGGGAATCAATGGGACATTCAGTACTTC,CASRLLQGNQWDIQYF
TRBV4-2,NA,TRBD2,TRBJ2-1,TGTGCCAGCAGCCAGGGAAGCGGGAGCTCCTACGAGCAGTTCTTC,CASSQGSGSSYEQFF
TRBV2,NA,TRBD2,TRBJ2-1,TGTGCCAGCAGGGTCGGGACTAGCACTTACAATGAGCAGTTCTTC,CASRVGTSTYNEQFF
TRBV20-1,few,NA,TRBJ2-5,TGCAGTGTTAGAGATCGGCAAGAGACCCAGTACTTC,CSVRDRQETQYF
TRBV5-4,NA,TRBD2,TRBJ2-1,TGTGCCAGCAGCCCCGGGACTAGCGGGAGAGGAGGCGAGCAGTTCTTC,CASSPGTSGRGGEQFF
TRBV20-1,NA,TRBD2,TRBJ2-7,TGCAGTGCTAGAAGGTCGGCGGGAGCCTACGAGCAGTACTTC,CSARRSAGAYEQYF
TRBV29-1,many,NA,TRBJ2-7,TGCAGCGTGTTGACAGACCTCTACGAGCAGTACTTC,CSVLTDLYEQYF
TRBV28,NA,TRBD1,TRBJ2-1,TGTGCCAGCACCCCCACAGGGGGCAATGAGCAGTTCTTC,CASTPTGGNEQFF
TRBV5-1,NA,NA,TRBJ1-1,TGCGCCAGCAGCTGGGGACGCCTGAGAGGGGACACTGAAGCTTTCTTT,CASSWGRLRGDTEAFF
TRBV12-3/TRBV12-4,NA,NA,TRBJ1-2,TGTGCCAGCAGTTTCTCGAGGCAAAAACGAGATGGCTACACCTTC,CASSFSRQKRDGYTF
TRBV20-1,few,NA,TRBJ1-4,TGCAGTGCTTGGGGGGGCGGTGAAAAACTGTTTTTT,CSAWGGGEKLFF
TRBV29-1,NA,TRBD1,TRBJ2-1,TGCAGCGTTGAGTGGGGGGACAGGGGATCTCGTGAGCAGTTCTTC,CSVEWGDRGSREQFF
TRBV27,NA,TRBD1,TRBJ2-2,TGTGCCAGCAGTTTATACCCCGACAGGGGCACCGGGGAGCTGTTTTTT,CASSLYPDRGTGELFF